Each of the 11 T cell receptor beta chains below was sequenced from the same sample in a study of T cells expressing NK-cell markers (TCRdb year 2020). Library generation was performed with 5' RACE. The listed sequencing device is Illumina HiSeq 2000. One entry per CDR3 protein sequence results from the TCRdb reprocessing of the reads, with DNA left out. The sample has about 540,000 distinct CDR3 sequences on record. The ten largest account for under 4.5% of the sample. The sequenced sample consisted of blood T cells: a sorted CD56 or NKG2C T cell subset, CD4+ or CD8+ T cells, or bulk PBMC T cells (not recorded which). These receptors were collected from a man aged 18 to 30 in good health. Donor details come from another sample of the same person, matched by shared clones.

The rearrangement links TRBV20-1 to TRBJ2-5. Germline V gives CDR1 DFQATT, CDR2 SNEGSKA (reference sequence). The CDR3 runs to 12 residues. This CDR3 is CSARDSRETQYF.

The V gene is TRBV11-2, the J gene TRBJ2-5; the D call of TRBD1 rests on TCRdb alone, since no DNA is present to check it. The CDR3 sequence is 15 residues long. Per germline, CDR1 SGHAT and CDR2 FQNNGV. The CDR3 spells CASSLAGRRRETQYF.

The CDR3 protein is CASSNLRDRGQNEQFF. J is TRBJ2-1 and V is TRBV18; TCRdb lists TRBD1, though no DNA is available to test this call. Germline CDR1 KGHSH, CDR2 LQKENI. This CDR3 spans 16 amino acids.

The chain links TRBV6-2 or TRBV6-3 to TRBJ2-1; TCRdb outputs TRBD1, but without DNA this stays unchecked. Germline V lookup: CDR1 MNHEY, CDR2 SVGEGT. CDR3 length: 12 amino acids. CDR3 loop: CASTPRGFGQFF.

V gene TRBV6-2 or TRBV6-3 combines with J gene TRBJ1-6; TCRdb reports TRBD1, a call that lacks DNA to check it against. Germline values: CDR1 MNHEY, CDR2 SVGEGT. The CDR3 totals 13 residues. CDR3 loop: CASRGTQDSPLHF.

CDR3 in amino acids: CSVYRGGTNTGELFF. The chain couples TRBV29-1 to TRBJ2-2; TCRdb returns TRBD1, unconfirmable since there is no DNA. The CDR3 is 15 residues long. CDR1 and CDR2 (germline): SQVTM, ANQGSEA.

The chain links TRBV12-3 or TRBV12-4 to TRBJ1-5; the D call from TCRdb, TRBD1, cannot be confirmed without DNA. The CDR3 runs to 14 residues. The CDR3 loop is CASSHPGMGQPQHF.

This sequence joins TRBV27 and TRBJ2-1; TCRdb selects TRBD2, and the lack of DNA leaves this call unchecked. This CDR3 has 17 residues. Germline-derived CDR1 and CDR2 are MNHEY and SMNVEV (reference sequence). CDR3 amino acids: CASSWTGTRGGYNEQFF.

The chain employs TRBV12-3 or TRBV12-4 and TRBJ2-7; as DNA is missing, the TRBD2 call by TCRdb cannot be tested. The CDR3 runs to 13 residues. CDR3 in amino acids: CASSFDSAREQYF.

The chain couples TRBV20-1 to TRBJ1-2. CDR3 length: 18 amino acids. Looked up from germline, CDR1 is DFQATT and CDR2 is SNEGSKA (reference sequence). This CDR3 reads CSAPGPSTGKISNYGYTF.

The CDR3 sequence: CASSQPLGLNYNNEQFF. The genes are TRBV4-1 and TRBJ2-1; with no DNA, the TCRdb D assignment of TRBD2 cannot be verified. Germline V lookup: CDR1 MGHRA, CDR2 YSYEKL. This CDR3 comprises 17 residues.